Presented here are 12 T cell receptor beta chains from one specimen sequenced in a study of T cell repertoires in cytomegalovirus infection (dated by TCRdb to the late 2010s). Sequencing was performed on an Illumina HiSeq 1500. Using fastp trimming at Q25 and MiXCR clonotype assembly, TCRdb reanalyzed the public sequencing data and kept in-frame beta chains. A single entry per CDR3 protein holds the most common genes and DNA from its merged rows. The sample has about 260,000 distinct CDR3 sequences on record, approximately 15% of them singletons. Together, the top ten hold 7.5% to 10% of the sample. Sequenced sample: PBMCs. The receptors were sampled from a human donor in good health (CMV status not recorded). Some clones in this sample may be carry-over from other donors' samples.

This clonotype was detected a few times. The V gene is TRBV7-2, the J gene TRBJ1-5; no reliable D call. The V and J ends lost 5 bases and 7 bases respectively, with 18 bases between them. The CDR3 is 15 residues long. Per germline, CDR1 SGHTA and CDR2 FQGNSA. This chain's CDR3 is CASSPRTEAEQPQHF. CDR3 coding DNA: TGTGCCAGCAGCCCCCGGACGGAGGCGGAGCAGCCCCAGCATTTT. Full variable domain (outside the CDR3, taken from reference TRBV7-2 and TRBJ1-5): GAGVSQSPSNKVTEKGKDVELRCDPISGHTALYWYRQSLGQGLEFLIYFQGNSAPDKSGLPSDRFSAERTGGSVSTLTIQRTQQEDSAVYLCASSPRTEAEQPQHFGDGTRLSIL.

This clonotype was found a few times. The chain joins TRBV15 to TRBJ2-7, with D uncertain. Trimming cost V 0 bases and J 2 bases, with 5 bases left between them. CDR3 length: 13 residues. Germline V gene sequence: CDR1 LNHNV, CDR2 YYDKDF (reference sequence). The CDR3 DNA is TGTGCCACCAGCAGAGATTTTGCCTACGAGCAGTACTTC. Residues: CATSRDFAYEQYF.

This clonotype was observed a few times. CDR3: CASSYSGGSPYNEQFF. CDR3 nucleotide sequence: TGTGCCAGCAGTTACTCGGGGGGATCCCCCTACAATGAGCAGTTCTTC. This sequence joins TRBV6-6 and TRBJ2-1; TRBD2 might be the D (6 bases). Germline V gives CDR1 MNHNY, CDR2 SVGAGI (reference sequence). This CDR3 is 16 amino acids long. With 0 bases removed from V and 2 bases from J, the gap between germline ends came to 11 bases.

This clonotype was detected ten times or more. Written as DNA, the CDR3 is TGTGCCAGCAGCCTCCGGGGTAGCGACTACAATGAGCAGTTCTTC. It specifies CASSLRGSDYNEQFF. The chain joins TRBV7-2 to TRBJ2-1; maybe TRBD2 (5 bases). CDR3 length: 15 residues. CDR1 and CDR2 (germline): SGHTA, FQGNSA. With 5 bases removed from V and 3 bases from J, the gap between germline ends came to 14 bases.

This clonotype came up many times. The CDR3 loop is CASTRAGANVLTF. CDR3 nucleotides: TGTGCCAGCACCAGGGCTGGGGCCAACGTCCTGACTTTC. This chain joins TRBV6-2 or TRBV6-3 and TRBJ2-6; tentatively, D is TRBD1 (5 bases). CDR3 length equals 13 residues. Trimming left V 7 bases short and J 2 bases short, with 6 bases between. Germline CDR1 MNHEY, CDR2 SVGEGT.

With respect to this clonotype: A much larger clone differs from this one at a single base, so this may be a read error. V and J are TRBV14 and TRBJ2-1; D is uncertain. There are 15 residues in the CDR3. Germline loops: CDR1 SGHDN, CDR2 FVKESK. CDR3 coding DNA: TGTGCCAGCAGTCCCCTTGAATGGCTCTACAGTGAGCAGTTCTTC. Its translation: CASSPLEWLYSEQFF.

V is TRBV5-1 and J is TRBJ2-6; no clear D gene. The CDR3 is 15 amino acids. Per germline, CDR1 SGHRS and CDR2 YFSETQ. Deletions cut 1 base from V and 2 bases from J, with 7 bases between. CDR3: CASSLNPAGANVLTF. CDR3 sequence (DNA): TGCGCCAGCAGCTTGAACCCGGCTGGGGCCAACGTCCTGACTTTC.

This chain connects TRBV2 to TRBJ1-5; 7 nucleotides line up with TRBD1. Germline values: CDR1 SNHLY, CDR2 FYNNEI. This CDR3 is built from 13 residues. V trimming: 6 bases; J trimming: 7 bases; junction bases outside the gene matches: 6. For the CDR3, the DNA is TGTGCCAGCAGCCGAGGGGGCGAACAGCCCCAGCATTTT. It is translated as CASSRGGEQPQHF.

The chain couples TRBV20-1 to TRBJ1-3; unclear D gene. This CDR3 has 13 amino acids. V lost 6 bases, J lost 2 bases, and 11 bases lay in between. The germline CDR1 and CDR2 sequences are DFQATT and SNEGSKA (reference sequence). CDR3 sequence reads: CSASGEAGNTIYF. Written as DNA, the CDR3 is TGCAGTGCATCCGGTGAGGCTGGAAACACCATATATTTT.

In its sample, this clonotype was seen a few times. The chain links TRBV2 to TRBJ1-2, with D possibly matching TRBD1 (5 bases). The length of the CDR3 is 14 residues. CDR1 SNHLY and CDR2 FYNNEI come from the germline V gene. Trimming removed 3 bases from V and 8 bases from J, with 16 bases in between. Here the CDR3 reads CASSEAGEIGGYTF. DNA of the CDR3: TGTGCCAGCAGTGAGGCGGGGGAGATCGGCGGCTACACCTTC.

This clonotype was counted ten times or more. The CDR3 DNA follows: TGCGCCAGCAGCCAAGATGTCGGGGATGGAAACACCATATATTTT. It translates to CASSQDVGDGNTIYF. The J gene is TRBJ1-3, the V gene TRBV4-3; D gene ambiguous. The V and J ends lost 0 bases and 3 bases respectively, with 9 bases between them. The CDR3 is 15 residues long. The germline V gene encodes CDR1 LGHNA and CDR2 YSLEER.

This chain uses TRBV27 with TRBJ2-7; D tentatively fits TRBD1 or TRBD2 (6 bases each). Trimming removed 6 bases from V and 6 bases from J, with 18 bases in between. Germline CDR1 is MNHEY and CDR2 is SMNVEV (reference sequence). This CDR3 has 14 amino acids. This CDR3 is CASRRRDTTREQYF. In nucleotides, the CDR3 is TGTGCCAGCAGGCGGCGGGACACGACCCGCGAGCAGTACTTC.